This T cell receptor beta chain originates from a study of blood T cells in healthy people across ages. Points from the study as a whole: The fall in TCR beta diversity per million T cells was roughly linear with age. Versus aged donors, long-lived donors had higher diversity and more naive CD4+ cells.

This clonotype was seen only a few times. Its antigen is unknown. At one end, the junction sequence differs from germline, possibly due to a read error. Sample-barcoded 5' priming and a J-beta primer mix drove a second PCR of 7 to 11 cycles. Every cDNA molecule bore a tag from a template-switch adaptor containing 12 random nucleotides. TCRdb re-called the 5' RACE reads through MiXCR, storing one row per CDR3 protein. Here the sample spans 550,000 to 750,000 distinct CDR3 sequences, around a fifth being singletons. The sequencing sample was made of blood. The source is an older man in good health.

Here the CDR3 DNA reads TGCAGTGCGACCACAGGTACCTACGAGCGGTACTTC. This sequence encodes CSATTGTYERYF. The chain links TRBV20-1 to TRBJ2-7; perhaps TRBD1 as D (5 bases). Germline V lookup: CDR1 DFQATT, CDR2 SNEGSKA (reference sequence). CDR3 size: 12 residues.